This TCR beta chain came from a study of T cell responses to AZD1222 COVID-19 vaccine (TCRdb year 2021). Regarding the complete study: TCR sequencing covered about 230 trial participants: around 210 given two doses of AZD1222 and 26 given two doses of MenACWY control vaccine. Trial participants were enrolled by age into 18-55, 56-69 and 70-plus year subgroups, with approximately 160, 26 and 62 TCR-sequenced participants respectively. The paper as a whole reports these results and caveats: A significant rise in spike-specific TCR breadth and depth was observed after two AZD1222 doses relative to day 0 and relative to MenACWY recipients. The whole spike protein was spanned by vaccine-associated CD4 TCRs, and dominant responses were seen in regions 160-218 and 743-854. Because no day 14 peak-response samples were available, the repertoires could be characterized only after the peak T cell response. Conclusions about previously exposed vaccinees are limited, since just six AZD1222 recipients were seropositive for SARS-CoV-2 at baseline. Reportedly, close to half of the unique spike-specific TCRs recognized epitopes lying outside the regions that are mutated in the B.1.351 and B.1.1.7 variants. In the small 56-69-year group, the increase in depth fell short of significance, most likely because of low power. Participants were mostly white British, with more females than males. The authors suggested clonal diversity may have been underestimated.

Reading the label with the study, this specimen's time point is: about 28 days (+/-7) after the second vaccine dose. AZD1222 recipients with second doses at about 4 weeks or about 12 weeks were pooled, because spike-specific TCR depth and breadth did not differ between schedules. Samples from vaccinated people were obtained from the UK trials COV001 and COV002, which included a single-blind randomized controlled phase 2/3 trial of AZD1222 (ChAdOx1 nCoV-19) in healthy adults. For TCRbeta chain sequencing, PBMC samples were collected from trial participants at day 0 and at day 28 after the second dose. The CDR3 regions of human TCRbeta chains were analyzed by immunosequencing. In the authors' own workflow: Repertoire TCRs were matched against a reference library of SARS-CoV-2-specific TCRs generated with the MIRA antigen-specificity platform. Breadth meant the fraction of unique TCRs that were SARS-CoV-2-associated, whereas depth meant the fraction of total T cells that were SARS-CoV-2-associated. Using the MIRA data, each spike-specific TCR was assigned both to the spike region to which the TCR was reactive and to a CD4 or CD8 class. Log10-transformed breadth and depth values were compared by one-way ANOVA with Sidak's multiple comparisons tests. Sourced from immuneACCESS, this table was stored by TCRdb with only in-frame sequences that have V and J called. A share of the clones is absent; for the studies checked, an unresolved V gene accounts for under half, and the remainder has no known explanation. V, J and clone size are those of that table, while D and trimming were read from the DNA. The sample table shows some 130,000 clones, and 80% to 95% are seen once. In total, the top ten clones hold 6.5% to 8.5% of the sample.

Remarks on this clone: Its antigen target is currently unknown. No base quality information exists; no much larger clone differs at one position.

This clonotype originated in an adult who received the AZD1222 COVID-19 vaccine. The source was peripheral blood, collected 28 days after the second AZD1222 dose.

The bases read TGTGCCAGCATGACAGGGGGTAACTATGGCTACACCTTC. It encodes CASMTGGNYGYTF. This sequence uses TRBV6-5 and TRBJ1-2; TRBD1 agrees with 9 junctional bases. The germline V gene gives CDR1 as MNHEY and CDR2 as SVGAGI. There are 13 amino acids in the CDR3, from cysteine to phenylalanine inclusive. Only the CDR3 part of the read is kept: 39 bases, read in frame from the first base. Compared with germline, V lacks 7 bases and J lacks 1 base; bases without a gene match: 1.